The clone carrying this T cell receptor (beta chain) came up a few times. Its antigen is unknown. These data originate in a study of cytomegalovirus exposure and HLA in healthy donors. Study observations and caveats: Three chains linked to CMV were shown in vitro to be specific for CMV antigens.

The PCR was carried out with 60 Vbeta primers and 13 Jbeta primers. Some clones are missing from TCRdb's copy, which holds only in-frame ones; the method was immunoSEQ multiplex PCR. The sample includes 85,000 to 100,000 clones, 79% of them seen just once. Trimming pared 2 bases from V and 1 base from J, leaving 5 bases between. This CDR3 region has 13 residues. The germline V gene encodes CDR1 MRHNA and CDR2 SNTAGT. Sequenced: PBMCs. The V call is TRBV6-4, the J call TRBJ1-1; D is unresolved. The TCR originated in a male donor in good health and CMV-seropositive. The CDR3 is CASSDGPNTEAFF. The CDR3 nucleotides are TGTGCCAGCAGTGACGGGCCGAACACTGAAGCTTTCTTT.